These T cell receptor beta chains were read from a single sample in a study of cytomegalovirus exposure and HLA in healthy donors. This table comes from immunoSEQ multiplex PCR, and its TCRdb copy is limited to in-frame clones, with some not included. The table lists 150,000 to 200,000 clones, 65% to 80% of them singletons. The sequenced sample was PBMCs. The receptors were sampled from a female donor in good health and CMV-seronegative. CDR3s include the opening cysteine and the closing phenylalanine or tryptophan. The order of the fields is D gene, V gene, clone size, J gene, CDR3 DNA, CDR3 protein. A D gene is named only where the DNA matches it firmly. Part of the rows lack a size; the others show once, few, many or a class for expanded clones.

D: NA; V: TRBV7-2; size: few; J: TRBJ1-5; DNA: TGTGCCAGCAGCCGAGGGACCGGGACTGATAGCAATCAGCCCCAGCATTTT; CDR3: CASSRGTGTDSNQPQHF
D: TRBD1; V: TRBV7-7; size: NA; J: TRBJ1-1; DNA: TGTGCCAGCAGCTTAGCGCTTAGGACAGGGTATGCATTCTTT; CDR3: CASSLALRTGYAFF
D: NA; V: TRBV30; size: NA; J: TRBJ1-4; DNA: TGTGCCTGGAGTGTGGGGCTTGACCGAGAAAAACTGTTTTTT; CDR3: CAWSVGLDREKLFF
D: NA; V: TRBV20-1; size: NA; J: TRBJ1-1; DNA: TGCAGTGCCAAGGGCCAGGGTGAAGCTTTCTTT; CDR3: CSAKGQGEAFF
D: TRBD2; V: TRBV7-9; size: NA; J: TRBJ2-2; DNA: TGTGCCAGCAGAGCTAGCGGGAACACCGGGGAGCTGTTTTTT; CDR3: CASRASGNTGELFF
D: NA; V: TRBV5-1; size: NA; J: TRBJ1-2; DNA: TGCGCCAGCAGCTTGTCAGGACTGGGCAGCTATGGCTACACCTTC; CDR3: CASSLSGLGSYGYTF
D: NA; V: TRBV6-1; size: NA; J: TRBJ1-1; DNA: TGTGCCAGCAGCGCCCTCGGGGTCCTGAACACTGAAGCTTTCTTT; CDR3: CASSALGVLNTEAFF
D: NA; V: TRBV7-9; size: few; J: TRBJ2-1; DNA: TGTGCCAGCAGCTCCCTCTATGGAGGCGGGTACAATGAGCAGTTCTTC; CDR3: CASSSLYGGGYNEQFF
D: NA; V: TRBV5-4; size: NA; J: TRBJ2-1; DNA: TGTGCCAGCATATCCAAGGGGGCCTACAATGAGCAGTTCTTC; CDR3: CASISKGAYNEQFF
D: NA; V: TRBV25-1; size: NA; J: TRBJ1-1; DNA: TGTGCCAGCAGTGAATATAGGAGGACTGAAGCTTTCTTT; CDR3: CASSEYRRTEAFF
D: TRBD1; V: TRBV19; size: NA; J: TRBJ1-1; DNA: TGTGCCAGTAGTCCCAAGACAGGGAAGTTCGGGACTGAAGCTTTCTTT; CDR3: CASSPKTGKFGTEAFF
D: NA; V: TRBV5-1; size: NA; J: TRBJ1-2; DNA: TGCGCCAGCAGGCGTGCGGTGGAGGGTGGCGGCTACACCTTC; CDR3: CASRRAVEGGGYTF
D: TRBD2; V: TRBV29-1; size: once; J: TRBJ2-3; DNA: TGCAGCGTTGAAAGCGGGGGAACAGATACGCAGTATTTT; CDR3: CSVESGGTDTQYF
D: TRBD1; V: TRBV6-5; size: NA; J: TRBJ2-7; DNA: TGTGCCAGCAGTTACTCGTGGACAGGGGAACTCGAGCAGTACTTC; CDR3: CASSYSWTGELEQYF
D: NA; V: TRBV14; size: NA; J: TRBJ1-1; DNA: TGTGCCAGCAGCCAACAGGGTGGGACTGAAGCTTTCTTT; CDR3: CASSQQGGTEAFF
D: NA; V: TRBV27; size: NA; J: TRBJ2-7; DNA: TGTGCCAGCAGTTTCACTGGTCCCTACGAGCAGTACTTC; CDR3: CASSFTGPYEQYF
D: NA; V: TRBV15; size: NA; J: TRBJ2-1; DNA: TGTGCCACCAGCAGAGATCAGTTGGCGGGGATATACAATGAGCAGTTCTTC; CDR3: CATSRDQLAGIYNEQFF
D: TRBD2; V: TRBV7-9; size: few; J: TRBJ2-5; DNA: TGTGCCAGCAGCTTGATGGCGGGGGGGAGCGAGACCCAGTACTTC; CDR3: CASSLMAGGSETQYF
D: TRBD2; V: TRBV5-6; size: NA; J: TRBJ2-3; DNA: TGTGCCAGCAGCCGAGTGGGCAGCGGGAGAGATATAGATACGCAGTATTTT; CDR3: CASSRVGSGRDIDTQYF
D: NA; V: TRBV27; size: NA; J: TRBJ1-2; DNA: TGTGCCAGCAGCCCAGACAGAAACTATGGCTACACCTTC; CDR3: CASSPDRNYGYTF
D: TRBD1; V: TRBV30; size: NA; J: TRBJ1-1; DNA: TGTGCCTGGAGGGGGACAGCAAACACTGAAGCTTTCTTT; CDR3: CAWRGTANTEAFF
D: NA; V: TRBV7-2; size: NA; J: TRBJ2-4; DNA: TGTGCCAGCACCAACGAGGGTTTCGGCATTCAGTACTTC; CDR3: CASTNEGFGIQYF
D: TRBD1; V: TRBV6-1; size: NA; J: TRBJ2-7; DNA: TGTGCCAGCAGCCGACAGGGGTACGAGCAGTACTTC; CDR3: CASSRQGYEQYF
D: TRBD2; V: TRBV19; size: NA; J: TRBJ2-2; DNA: TGTGCCAGTACCTCCCGCTGGACTAGCGGGAGGCCGTGGACCGGGGAGCTGTTTTTT; CDR3: CASTSRWTSGRPWTGELFF
D: NA; V: TRBV7-9; size: NA; J: TRBJ1-1; DNA: TGTGCCAGCAGCTTATATCGGGGGGCGGATGAAGCTTTCTTT; CDR3: CASSLYRGADEAFF
D: NA; V: TRBV30; size: NA; J: TRBJ2-1; DNA: TGTGCCTGGAGTGTAGGTAGCGCCGCCTACAATGAGCAGTTCTTC; CDR3: CAWSVGSAAYNEQFF
D: TRBD2; V: TRBV5-4; size: NA; J: TRBJ2-2; DNA: TGTGCCAGCAGCTTGGTTGGAGCGGGGGGTCGTACCGGGGAGCTGTTTTTT; CDR3: CASSLVGAGGRTGELFF
D: NA; V: TRBV6-1; size: once; J: TRBJ1-5; DNA: TGTGCCAGCAGTGAAGCGCCAGGGGATGATCAGCCCCAGCATTTT; CDR3: CASSEAPGDDQPQHF
D: NA; V: TRBV11-2; size: NA; J: TRBJ1-3; DNA: TGTGCCAGCAGCTTTAGCAGTGCCCTCTCTGGAAACACCATATATTTT; CDR3: CASSFSSALSGNTIYF
D: NA; V: TRBV6-1; size: NA; J: TRBJ1-3; DNA: TGTGCCAGCAGCTTCTGGGAGATCTCTGGAAACACCATATATTTT; CDR3: CASSFWEISGNTIYF
D: NA; V: TRBV6-1; size: NA; J: TRBJ1-3; DNA: TGTGCCAGCAGTTCATTCTCTGGAAACACCATATATTTT; CDR3: CASSSFSGNTIYF
D: TRBD2; V: TRBV4-1; size: NA; J: TRBJ2-3; DNA: TGCGCCAGCGCCGGACTAGCGGGAGCAGATACGCAGTATTTT; CDR3: CASAGLAGADTQYF
D: NA; V: TRBV30; size: NA; J: TRBJ1-1; DNA: TGTGCCTGGATTAGGGACACTCGCCAGTCGGCTTTCTTT; CDR3: CAWIRDTRQSAFF
D: NA; V: TRBV11-2; size: NA; J: TRBJ2-2; DNA: TGTGCCAGCACACCCCCGTGGAGGGGGCCGGACACCGGGGAGCTGTTTTTT; CDR3: CASTPPWRGPDTGELFF
D: TRBD1; V: TRBV5-1; size: NA; J: TRBJ2-7; DNA: TGCGCCAGCAGCCCGGGACAGGCCTCCTACGAGCAGTACTTC; CDR3: CASSPGQASYEQYF
D: NA; V: TRBV29-1; size: once; J: TRBJ1-5; DNA: TGCAGCGTTGGGGCAGCGGGAAGGCCCCAGCATTTT; CDR3: CSVGAAGRPQHF
D: NA; V: TRBV28; size: NA; J: TRBJ1-3; DNA: TGTGCCAGCAGTTTTGGGGGGACCTCTGGAAACACCATATATTTT; CDR3: CASSFGGTSGNTIYF
D: NA; V: TRBV2; size: NA; J: TRBJ2-7; DNA: TGTGCCAGCAGTGAAGGTCCGGCCAGGGCAAGCTACGAGCAGTACTTC; CDR3: CASSEGPARASYEQYF
D: TRBD1; V: TRBV5-1; size: NA; J: TRBJ1-1; DNA: TGCGCCAGCAGCCCCACAACAGGGGAAACTGAAGCTTTCTTT; CDR3: CASSPTTGETEAFF
D: NA; V: TRBV6-5; size: NA; J: TRBJ1-1; DNA: TGTGCCAGCAGCCCGGAAGGTAGCCACACTGAAGCTTTCTTT; CDR3: CASSPEGSHTEAFF
D: TRBD2; V: TRBV30; size: NA; J: TRBJ2-6; DNA: TGTGCCTGGAGCTTCCCTAGCGGCGGGAGTGTTCTGTTAGCAGGGGCCAACGTCCTGACTTTC; CDR3: CAWSFPSGGSVLLAGANVLTF
D: TRBD1; V: TRBV9; size: NA; J: TRBJ2-3; DNA: TGTGCCAGCAGCGTAACCATCTCCTCCGGGGACAGGGGAGAAGATACGCAGTATTTT; CDR3: CASSVTISSGDRGEDTQYF
D: NA; V: TRBV29-1; size: NA; J: TRBJ1-5; DNA: TGCAGCGTCGCCCACGGGGTTAATCAGCCCCAGCATTTT; CDR3: CSVAHGVNQPQHF
D: TRBD2; V: TRBV7-8; size: NA; J: TRBJ2-3; DNA: TGTGCCAGCAGCCTTCGGACTAGCGGGATTGCCACAGATACGCAGTATTTT; CDR3: CASSLRTSGIATDTQYF
D: TRBD1; V: TRBV5-8; size: NA; J: TRBJ2-1; DNA: TGTGCCAGCAGCTTGGCCACAGGGGGCGAGTGGAATGAGCAGTTCTTC; CDR3: CASSLATGGEWNEQFF
D: TRBD1; V: TRBV7-8; size: NA; J: TRBJ1-5; DNA: TGTGCCAGCAGCCCCCGGACAGGGGGCTTGAATCAGCCCCAGCATTTT; CDR3: CASSPRTGGLNQPQHF
D: TRBD2; V: TRBV6-5; size: NA; J: TRBJ2-7; DNA: TGTGCCATCCGGACGACTCGCGGGGGGGTAAACGAGCAGTACTTC; CDR3: CAIRTTRGGVNEQYF
D: NA; V: TRBV4-1; size: few; J: TRBJ1-5; DNA: TGCGCCAGCAGCCAGGCACGTAATCAGCCCCAGCATTTT; CDR3: CASSQARNQPQHF